What follows are 4 T cell receptor beta chains derived from one specimen sequenced in a study of technical replicates of blood from a handful of donors (TCRdb year 2017). The library came from the immunoSEQ multiplex PCR assay. The immuneACCESS repertoire file appears here via TCRdb, limited to in-frame rearrangements. These files lack a portion of the clones; in checked studies, under half of the deficit traces to unresolved V genes, and the cause of the others is not known. The sample table lists 70,000 to 80,000 clones, 92% of them with a count of one. The leading ten clones occupy about 0.43% of the sample. The sample consisted of T cells isolated from PBMCs. The receptors derive from a human donor in good health.

This clone came up a few times. The V call is TRBV6-5, the J call TRBJ1-5; tentative D call: TRBD1 (6 bases). CDR3 length equals 13 residues. The V end was cut by 5 bases, the J end by 4 bases, with 9 bases between. Germline V lookup: CDR1 MNHEY, CDR2 SVGAGI. Written as DNA, the CDR3 is TGTGCCAGCAGTCAGGGGTGGAATCAGCCCCAGCATTTT. Translation: CASSQGWNQPQHF.

The CDR3 DNA sequence: TGTGCCAGCAGTCAGGGGAGGACAGGGTTTGAGCAGTTCTTC. Translation gives CASSQGRTGFEQFF. The chain is built from TRBV6-5 and TRBJ2-1; 8 bases match TRBD1. Germline-derived CDR1 and CDR2 are MNHEY and SVGAGI. CDR3 size: 14 residues. V was pared by 5 bases and J by 9 bases, with 9 bases of the junction left unmatched.

The chain links TRBV4-3 to TRBJ2-3; 11 bases are a match to TRBD2. V gave up 0 bases and J gave up 3 bases; unmatched junction bases: 8. From germline, CDR1 is LGHNA and CDR2 YSLEER. The CDR3 consists of 18 residues. CDR3 amino acids: CASSQDPWLAGGTDTQYF. CDR3 nucleotides: TGCGCCAGCAGCCAAGACCCTTGGTTAGCGGGGGGGACAGATACGCAGTATTTT.

The chain is built from TRBV19 and TRBJ2-5; 11 nucleotides match TRBD2. The CDR3 length is 16 residues. The ends lost 3 bases at V and 6 bases at J; junction bases unmatched: 9. Germline CDR1 LNHDA, CDR2 SQIVND (reference sequence). The CDR3 spells CASSIVPLAGVKTQYF. CDR3 DNA: TGTGCCAGTAGTATCGTCCCACTAGCGGGAGTAAAGACCCAGTACTTC. Full variable domain (missing parts from reference TRBV19 and TRBJ2-5): DGGITQSPKYLFRKEGQNVTLSCEQNLNHDAMYWYRQDPGQGLRLIYYSQIVNDFQKGDIAEGYSVSREKKESFPLTVTSAQKNPTAFYLCASSIVPLAGVKTQYFGPGTRLLVL.